Reported below is one T cell receptor (beta chain). The antigen it recognizes is unknown. The input lacks base qualities; no much larger clone sits a single base away. CD8 naive samples were obtained by positive selection for CCR7 among CD45RO-negative cells, yielding a CD45RA+CCR7+ population from which TemRA cells were excluded. Donors were healthy HIV-negative adults with no recently reported acute infections or vaccinations. Only Caucasian adults living in Nashville, Tennessee, USA were represented among the donors. Blood was collected by leukapheresis, and PBMCs were isolated by Ficoll-Histopaque density gradient centrifugation and then cryopreserved in liquid nitrogen vapor phase. Analytical flow cytometry was used to check the purity and quantity of every magnetically sorted T cell population. From each sorted fraction, genomic DNA was isolated and quantified by UV absorbance on a Nanodrop 2000c.

TCR CDR3 regions were amplified from genomic DNA by multiplex PCR using the deep immunoSEQ assay. For each cell subset, the extracted genomic DNA was distributed evenly across all wells of several immunoSEQ 96-well plates, and each plate served as one replicate. For sorted subsets, around 200 ng genomic DNA, equal to about 30,000 T cell genomes, was loaded into each replicate PCR. Purified libraries were quantified with a Qubit 3.0 fluorometer, sized on a Bioanalyzer 2100, and re-quantified with the KAPA Library Quantification kit. Every immunoSEQ 96-well plate was sequenced on a dedicated single-read 150-cycle Illumina NextSeq 550 flow cell. The paper's processing steps were these. Because the immunoSEQ output held only junctional sequences and lacked quality scores, the filtering could not match the filtering applied to full-length reads. To assign V/J genes and CDR3, sequences were annotated using PyIR, a Python wrapper for IgBLAST v1.9, with IMGT germline references. Reads were filtered out if the reads had weak V/J assignments (E-value above 1e-6), no CDR3, stop codons, out-of-frame junctions, or ambiguous translated residues. V3J clonotypes were defined as sequences sharing the same inferred V gene, J gene, and CDR3 amino acid sequence. The percentage overlap between two repertoires was calculated by dividing the number of shared unique clonotypes by the size of the smaller repertoire. Three approaches were used to assess repertoire richness: RTK rarefaction, the Chao1 estimator, and Recon v2.1 estimates of unobserved clonotypes. Generation probabilities were computed with OLGA for all TCRbeta clonotypes obtained by the gDNA method from several donors. Drawn from immuneACCESS, this table holds only the in-frame rearrangements with V and J called that TCRdb kept. Clones are partly lost; checked studies trace under half to an unresolved V gene and leave the rest unexplained. V and J calls and clone size come straight from that table; D and trimming were deduced from the DNA. The table for this sample lists roughly 590,000 clones; roughly 95% of them were counted only once. Of the sample, over 0.09% is held by the ten largest clones.

The source of the sample is a study of shared clonotypes between healthy human individuals (dated by TCRdb to the early 2020s). Study-wide context: The cohort comprised a couple of women and a few men aged 18 to 49 years. Between about 0.94 and 8.9 billion PBMCs per donor were obtained by leukapheresis. To estimate repertoire size and how much clonotypes are shared between individuals, the study performed deep sequencing of blood TCR repertoires from about five healthy adults. For each donor, CD4 naive and CD4 memory were each given three plates, CD8 naive was given two plates, and CD8 memory was given one plate. Libraries were prepared and TCR repertoires were sequenced by different laboratories using diverse techniques, in order to increase sequencing depth and limit assay-specific biases. Here is what the overall study found, with its caveats: Estimated clonotype richness was generally larger for naive than for memory subsets. When several donors were compared, the shared fraction of clonotypes was around 5.1% for naive CD4, 3.5% to 4% for naive CD8, 2.3% for memory CD4, and about 0.36% for memory CD8. Rarefaction of sorted-subset datasets indicated incomplete sequencing despite the large sequencing depth. Sampling was limited to blood, and TCR repertoires in tissue likely differ from TCR repertoires in blood. Compared with non-shared clonotypes, clonotypes shared by all four sorted-subset donors had higher generation probabilities. Pairwise subsampling indicated that sequencing depth was expected to affect the degree of clonotype sharing among donors. Because the study included a small number of donors, the genetic and exposure-history diversity represented was limited.

For CDR1 and CDR2, the germline V gene (reference sequence) lists SSHAT and FNYEAQ. The CDR3, from cysteine to phenylalanine, totals 16 residues. Only the CDR3 DNA is retained, 48 bases long and in frame from the first base. The V end gives up 1 base and the J end 1 base, leaving 6 bases in the junction not matched to a gene. This chain is built from TRBV7-7 and TRBJ2-5; 7 nucleotides in the junction match TRBD2. Specimen: naive CD8+ T cells sorted from blood. The sample's cell subset or site label, in plain terms: CD45RA+CCR7+. The TCR was taken from a young woman in good health. The CDR3 corresponds to CASSLVGEGGQETQYF. The bases read TGTGCCAGCAGCTTAGTAGGGGAGGGTGGCCAAGAGACCCAGTACTTC.